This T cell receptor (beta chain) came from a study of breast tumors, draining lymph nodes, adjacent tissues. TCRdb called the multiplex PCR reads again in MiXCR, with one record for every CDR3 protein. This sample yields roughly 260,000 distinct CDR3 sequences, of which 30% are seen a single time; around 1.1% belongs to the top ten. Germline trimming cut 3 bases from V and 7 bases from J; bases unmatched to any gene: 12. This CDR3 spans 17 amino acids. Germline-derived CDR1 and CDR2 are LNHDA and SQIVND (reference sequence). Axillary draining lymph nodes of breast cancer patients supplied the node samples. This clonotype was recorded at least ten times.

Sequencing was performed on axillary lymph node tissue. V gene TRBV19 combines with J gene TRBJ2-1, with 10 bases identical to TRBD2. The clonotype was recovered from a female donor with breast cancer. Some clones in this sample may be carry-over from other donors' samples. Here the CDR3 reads CASSIEALAGVGNEQFF. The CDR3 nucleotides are TGTGCCAGTAGTATTGAAGCCCTAGCGGGAGTGGGTAATGAGCAGTTCTTC.